What follows are 18 T cell receptor beta chains derived from one specimen sequenced in a study of blood T cell repertoires in COVID-19. Generated by immunoSEQ multiplex PCR, the TCRdb table keeps only in-frame clones and is missing some. The sample records around 250,000 clones, less than 85% being singletons. Sequencing was performed on peripheral blood. The receptors originated from a woman between 18 and 29 years old with acute or convalescent COVID-19.

This chain uses TRBV29-1 with TRBJ1-2; D might be TRBD1 (5 bases). V dropped 2 bases and J dropped 6 bases, with 19 bases sitting between them. Germline V lookup: CDR1 SQVTM, CDR2 ANQGSEA. The CDR3 extends over 15 amino acids. The CDR3 nucleotides read TGCAGCGTTGAACCGATAGAGGATGCAGGGAATGGCTACACCTTC. Amino acids: CSVEPIEDAGNGYTF.

The chain is built from TRBV19 and TRBJ2-2, with D possibly being TRBD1 (5 bases). The CDR3 is 14 amino acids. Germline V gene data show CDR1 as LNHDA and CDR2 as SQIVND (reference sequence). V was trimmed by 3 bases and J by 4 bases, leaving 9 bases between them. CDR3 in amino acids: CASSMPGPTGELFF. DNA for the CDR3: TGTGCCAGTAGTATGCCAGGGCCCACCGGGGAGCTGTTTTTT.

V and J are TRBV20-1 and TRBJ2-3; D ambiguous. V shed 4 bases and J shed 6 bases, with 8 bases lying between them. In germline, CDR1 is DFQATT, CDR2 SNEGSKA (reference sequence). The CDR3 has 11 amino acids. CDR3 in DNA: TGCAGTGCTAAACGCAGTGATACGCAGTATTTT. Translated: CSAKRSDTQYF.

The chain carries TRBV13 and TRBJ2-1, with 14 bases that match TRBD2. The CDR3 totals 23 residues. V was pared by 4 bases and J by 5 bases, with 25 bases of the junction left unmatched. Germline V gene lookup returns CDR1 PRHDT and CDR2 FYEKMQ (reference sequence). The CDR3 DNA is TGTGCCAGCAGCTGGTACCTTGGACTAGCGGGAGGAAAAACCCAACGGGGACACAATGAGCAGTTCTTC. It codes for CASSWYLGLAGGKTQRGHNEQFF.

The chain combines TRBV15 with TRBJ2-2, with D perhaps TRBD1 (6 bases). CDR3 length: 16 residues. V lost 6 bases, J lost 4 bases, and 18 bases lay in between. Germline loops: CDR1 LNHNV, CDR2 YYDKDF (reference sequence). CDR3 region: CATSIKPGHGTGELFF. The CDR3 DNA reads as TGTGCCACCAGTATTAAACCGGGACATGGCACCGGGGAGCTGTTTTTT.

The chain employs TRBV7-8 and TRBJ1-1; 7 nucleotides line up with TRBD1. The J segment lost 8 bases and the V segment lost 2 bases, leaving 5 bases of the junction unmatched. Per the germline V gene, CDR1 is SGHVS and CDR2 is FQNEAQ. The CDR3 runs 13 residues. The CDR3 loop reads CASSLWDRLEAFF. Here the CDR3 DNA reads TGTGCCAGCAGCTTATGGGACAGACTCGAAGCTTTCTTT.

The CDR3: CASSFGRVYEQYF. The CDR3 DNA reads TGTGCCAGCAGTTTTGGGCGGGTCTACGAGCAGTACTTC. This sequence joins TRBV12-3 or TRBV12-4 and TRBJ2-7, with D maybe TRBD2 (5 bases). V gave up 3 bases and J gave up 3 bases, with 9 bases separating them. The CDR3 sequence is 13 residues long.

Concerning this clone itself: The sample contains more than one DNA sequence encoding this CDR3. The J gene is TRBJ2-7, the V gene TRBV7-2; 8 nucleotides align to TRBD2. CDR1 and CDR2 (germline): SGHTA, FQGNSA. This CDR3 region has 14 residues. The junction had 1 base not matched to a gene; V was cut back by 0 bases and J by 3 bases. Here the CDR3 DNA reads TGTGCCAGCAGCTTAGCTAGCGGGGACTACGAGCAGTACTTC. It yields the protein CASSLASGDYEQYF.

The V gene is TRBV9, the J gene TRBJ2-1, with a possible D match to TRBD1 (5 bases). The CDR3 runs to 13 residues. Germline V gene sequence: CDR1 SGDLS, CDR2 YYNGEE. V lost 0 bases and J 4 bases, leaving 5 bases between the germline ends. The CDR3 coding sequence is TGTGCCAGCAGCGTAGGACAGTACAATGAGCAGTTCTTC. It encodes CASSVGQYNEQFF.

The rearrangement links TRBV9 to TRBJ1-3; the D is unclear. CDR1 is SGDLS and CDR2 is YYNGEE in the germline V gene. This CDR3 spans 15 amino acids. V was cut by 3 bases and J by 2 bases, with 12 bases left in between. The CDR3 bases are TGTGCCAGCAGCGGCGGGGTAGGGCCTGGAAACACCATATATTTT. Its translation is CASSGGVGPGNTIYF.

The rearrangement links TRBV5-6 to TRBJ1-1; D is undetermined. Germline CDR1 and CDR2: SGHDT and YYEEEE. Trimming left V 4 bases short and J 4 bases short, with 5 bases between. The CDR3 covers 11 residues. CDR3 coding DNA: TGTGCCAGCAGCCGGGGCACTGAAGCTTTCTTT. Protein sequence: CASSRGTEAFF.

This chain links TRBV10-2 with TRBJ2-2; 8 bases map to TRBD2. This CDR3 is built from 15 residues. The germline V gene encodes CDR1 WSHSY and CDR2 SAAADI. The ends lost 3 bases at V and 1 base at J; junction bases unmatched: 1. The CDR3 loop is CASSDLAGNTGELFF. In DNA form, the CDR3 reads TGCGCCAGCAGTGATCTAGCGGGGAACACCGGGGAGCTGTTTTTT.

The rearrangement links TRBV18 to TRBJ1-4; no reliable D call. The CDR3 is 17 residues long. Deletions cut 1 base from V and 3 bases from J, with 15 bases between. CDR1 is KGHSH and CDR2 is LQKENI in the germline V gene. CDR3 loop: CASSPRPTGSPNEKLFF. CDR3 DNA: TGTGCCAGCTCACCACGTCCGACCGGGTCCCCTAATGAAAAACTGTTTTTT. Full variable domain (missing parts from reference TRBV18 and TRBJ1-4): NAGVMQNPRHLVRRRGQEARLRCSPMKGHSHVYWYRQLPEEGLKFMVYLQKENIIDESGMPKERFSAEFPKEGPSILRIQQVVRGDSAAYFCASSPRPTGSPNEKLFFGSGTQLSVL.

The V call is TRBV4-3, the J call TRBJ2-5, with 10 nucleotides matching TRBD1. CDR1 is LGHNA and CDR2 is YSLEER in the germline V gene. The J segment lost 5 bases and the V segment lost 1 base, leaving 4 bases of the junction unmatched. The CDR3 extends over 15 amino acids. This CDR3 is CASSQGQGAGETQYF. CDR3 DNA sequence: TGCGCCAGCAGCCAAGGACAGGGGGCTGGGGAGACCCAGTACTTC.

The V and J genes are TRBV19 and TRBJ2-2; D possibly corresponds to TRBD2 (6 bases). The germline V gene encodes CDR1 LNHDA and CDR2 SQIVND (reference sequence). The CDR3 runs to 18 residues. Trimming stripped 3 bases from V and 7 bases from J, with 24 bases between. Written as DNA, the CDR3 is TGTGCCAGTAGTATCCGGGGCAGGGTTTCGGGAGAAGGCGGGGAGCTGTTTTTT. This sequence encodes CASSIRGRVSGEGGELFF.

The chain has TRBV10-3 and TRBJ2-3; the match to TRBD2 covers 7 bases. The CDR3 is made up of 15 amino acids. CDR1 ENHRY and CDR2 SYGVKD come from the germline V gene. The J segment lost 6 bases and the V segment lost 2 bases, leaving 8 bases of the junction unmatched. Written as DNA, the CDR3 is TGTGCCATCAGTGAGACCCTAACTAGCGCGGATACGCAGTATTTT. Its translation: CAISETLTSADTQYF.

CDR3 nucleotides: TGTGCCAGCAGCTTAGCAGCGGGAGTCTACAATGAGCAGTTCTTC. Its protein product is CASSLAAGVYNEQFF. The V and J genes are TRBV7-8 and TRBJ2-1, with TRBD2 matching over 8 bases. Germline CDR1 and CDR2: SGHVS and FQNEAQ. The V and J ends lost 0 bases and 3 bases, in that order; junction bases with no gene match: 1. This CDR3 spans 15 amino acids.

The chain is built from TRBV19 and TRBJ1-4, with D perhaps matching TRBD1 (6 bases). Trimming took off 4 bases at V and 7 bases at J, with 10 bases between the two ends. Looked up from germline, CDR1 is LNHDA and CDR2 is SQIVND (reference sequence). The CDR3 is 13 amino acids. CDR3 sequence: CASSNTGIEKLFF. The CDR3 DNA is TGTGCCAGTAGTAACACAGGGATTGAAAAACTGTTTTTT.